This T cell receptor (beta chain) appears in the sequencing data of a study of TIL therapy for anti-PD-1-resistant metastatic lung cancer. In the study overall: Patients then received nivolumab; progressors got lymphodepletion, TIL and IL-2.

Sequencing used immunoSEQ v3. Produced via immunoSEQ multiplex PCR; TCRdb's table is partial and in-frame only. The table records 20,000 to 25,000 clones, 78% of them present only once. The time point: pre-treatment sample, taken before nivolumab and TIL therapy. Patients were adults with stage 4 NSCLC. V trimming: 1 base; J trimming: 7 bases; junction bases outside the gene matches: 4. Germline V CDR1 and CDR2: LNHNV, YYDKDF (reference sequence). CDR3 length: 15 amino acids. Study-level findings and limits: TIL clonotype persistence in blood showed no apparent association with response.

In regard to this clone: Its cognate antigen is unknown.

V usage is TRBV15 and J usage is TRBJ2-1; 10 bases are a match to TRBD1. This specimen was blood, taken at baseline. This sequence originates from a person aged 25-85 years with non-small cell lung cancer. The CDR3 DNA sequence: TGTGCCACCAGCAGAGGGGGACAGGGGACGAATGAGCAGTTCTTC. Translating gives CATSRGGQGTNEQFF.